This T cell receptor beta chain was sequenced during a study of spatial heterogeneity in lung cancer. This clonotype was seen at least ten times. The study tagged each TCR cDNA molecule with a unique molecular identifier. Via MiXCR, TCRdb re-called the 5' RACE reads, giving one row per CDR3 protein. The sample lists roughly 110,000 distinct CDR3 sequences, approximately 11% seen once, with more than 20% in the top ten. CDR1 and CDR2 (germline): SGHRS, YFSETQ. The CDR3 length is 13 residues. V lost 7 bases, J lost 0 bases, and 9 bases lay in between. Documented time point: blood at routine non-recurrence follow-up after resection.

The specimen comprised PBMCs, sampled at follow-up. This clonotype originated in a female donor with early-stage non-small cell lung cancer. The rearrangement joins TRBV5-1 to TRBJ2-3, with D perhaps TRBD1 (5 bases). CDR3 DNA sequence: TGCGCCAGCGGGGCGGCTAGCACAGATACGCAGTATTTT. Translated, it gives CASGAASTDTQYF.